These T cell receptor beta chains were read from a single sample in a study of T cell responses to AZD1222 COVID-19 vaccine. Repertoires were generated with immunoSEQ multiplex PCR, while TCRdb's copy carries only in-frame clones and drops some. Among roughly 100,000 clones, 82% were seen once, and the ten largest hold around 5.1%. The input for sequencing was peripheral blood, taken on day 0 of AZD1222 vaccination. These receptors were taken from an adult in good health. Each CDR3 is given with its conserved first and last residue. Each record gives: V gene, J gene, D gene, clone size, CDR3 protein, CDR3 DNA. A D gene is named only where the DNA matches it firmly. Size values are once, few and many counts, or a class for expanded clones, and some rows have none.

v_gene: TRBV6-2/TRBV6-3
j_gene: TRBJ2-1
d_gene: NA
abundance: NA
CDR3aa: CASSYSTRAAEQFF
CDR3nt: TGTGCCAGCAGTTACTCTACCCGGGCAGCGGAGCAGTTCTTC

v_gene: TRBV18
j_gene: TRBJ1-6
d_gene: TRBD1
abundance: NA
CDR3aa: CASSPVPGTGGDSPLHF
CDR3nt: TGTGCCAGCTCACCCGTCCCTGGGACAGGGGGCGATTCACCCCTCCACTTT

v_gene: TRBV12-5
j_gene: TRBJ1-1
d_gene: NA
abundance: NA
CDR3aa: CASGLEGGGLGFMNTEAFF
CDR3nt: TGTGCTAGTGGTTTGGAAGGAGGAGGACTCGGCTTCATGAACACTGAAGCTTTCTTT

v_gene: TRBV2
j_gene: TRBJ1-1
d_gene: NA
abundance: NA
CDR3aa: CASSEGLGTNTEAFF
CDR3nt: TGTGCCAGCAGTGAGGGTTTGGGGACAAACACTGAAGCTTTCTTT

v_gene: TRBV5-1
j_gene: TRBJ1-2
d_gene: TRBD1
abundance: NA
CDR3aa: CASSLTGGSSGYTF
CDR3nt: TGCGCCAGCAGCTTGACAGGGGGAAGTAGTGGCTACACCTTC

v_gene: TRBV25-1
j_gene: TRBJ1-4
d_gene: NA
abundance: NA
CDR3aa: CASSDAKPFNEKLFF
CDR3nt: TGTGCCAGCAGTGATGCAAAGCCATTTAATGAAAAACTGTTTTTT

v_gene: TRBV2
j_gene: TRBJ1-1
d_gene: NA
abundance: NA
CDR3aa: CASRPRHAGGEAFF
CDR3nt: TGTGCCAGCAGACCTCGACATGCGGGTGGTGAAGCTTTCTTT

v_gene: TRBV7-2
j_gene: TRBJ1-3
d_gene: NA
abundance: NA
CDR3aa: CASSSDRDPLIPYF
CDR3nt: TGTGCCAGCAGCTCAGACCGGGACCCACTTATCCCATATTTT

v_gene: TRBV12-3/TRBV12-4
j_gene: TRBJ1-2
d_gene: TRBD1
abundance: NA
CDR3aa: CASSGQGYGYTF
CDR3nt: TGTGCCAGCAGTGGACAGGGGTATGGCTACACCTTC

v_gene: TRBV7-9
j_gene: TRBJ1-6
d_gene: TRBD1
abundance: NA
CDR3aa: CASSLQGQGARNSPLHF
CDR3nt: TGTGCCAGCAGCTTACAGGGACAGGGGGCACGAAATTCACCCCTCCACTTT

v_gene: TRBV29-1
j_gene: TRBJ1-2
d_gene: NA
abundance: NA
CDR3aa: CSGTQGDYGYTF
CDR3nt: TGCAGCGGAACACAGGGAGACTATGGCTACACCTTC

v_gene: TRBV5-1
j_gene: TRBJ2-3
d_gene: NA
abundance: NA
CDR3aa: CASSLDGSRTDTQYF
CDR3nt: TGCGCCAGCAGCTTGGATGGGAGTCGCACAGATACGCAGTATTTT

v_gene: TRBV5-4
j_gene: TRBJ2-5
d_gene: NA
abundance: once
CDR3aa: CASSLVLAELETQYF
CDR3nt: TGTGCCAGCAGCTTGGTACTAGCTGAGCTGGAGACCCAGTACTTC

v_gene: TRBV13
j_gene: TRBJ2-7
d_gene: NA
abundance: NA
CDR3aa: CASSLAQGGSYEQYF
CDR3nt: TGTGCCAGCAGCTTAGCACAGGGTGGTTCCTACGAGCAGTACTTC

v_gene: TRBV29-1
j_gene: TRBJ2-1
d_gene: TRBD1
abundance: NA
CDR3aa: CSVEDQKGASYNEQFF
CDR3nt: TGCAGCGTTGAAGACCAAAAGGGGGCTTCCTACAATGAGCAGTTCTTC

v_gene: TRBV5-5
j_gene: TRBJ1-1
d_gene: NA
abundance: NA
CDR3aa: CASSLFAGGNTEAFF
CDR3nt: TGTGCCAGCAGCTTGTTTGCCGGAGGGAACACTGAAGCTTTCTTT

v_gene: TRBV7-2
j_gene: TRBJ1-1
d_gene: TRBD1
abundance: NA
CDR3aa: CASSLGGQVHSGAFF
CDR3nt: TGTGCCAGCAGCTTAGGGGGACAGGTCCATAGCGGAGCTTTCTTT

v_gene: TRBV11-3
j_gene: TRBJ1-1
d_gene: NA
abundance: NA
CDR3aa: CASSLGGNTEAFF
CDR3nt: TGTGCCAGCAGCCTCGGGGGGAACACTGAAGCTTTCTTT

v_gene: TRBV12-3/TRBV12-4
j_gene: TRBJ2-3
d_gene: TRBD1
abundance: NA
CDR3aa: CASSSTGSDTQYF
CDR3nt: TGTGCCAGCAGTTCGACAGGGTCAGATACGCAGTATTTT

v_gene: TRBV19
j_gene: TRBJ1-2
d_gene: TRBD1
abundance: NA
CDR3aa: CASSGGQGFDYGYTF
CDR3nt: TGTGCCAGTAGTGGGGGACAGGGATTTGACTATGGCTACACCTTC

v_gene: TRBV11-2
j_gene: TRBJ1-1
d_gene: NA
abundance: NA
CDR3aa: CASSLANSLGTEAFF
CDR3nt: TGTGCCAGCAGCTTAGCAAACAGCCTGGGAACTGAAGCTTTCTTT

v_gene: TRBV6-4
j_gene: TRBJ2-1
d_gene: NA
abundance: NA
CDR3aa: CASSAGNEQFF
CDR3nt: TGTGCCAGCAGTGCCGGGAATGAGCAGTTCTTC

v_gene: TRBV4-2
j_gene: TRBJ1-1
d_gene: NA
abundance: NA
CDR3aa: CASSQERGVNTEAFF
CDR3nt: TGTGCCAGCAGCCAAGAGAGGGGGGTGAACACTGAAGCTTTCTTT

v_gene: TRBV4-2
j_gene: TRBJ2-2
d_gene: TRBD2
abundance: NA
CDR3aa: CASSHSGGASTGELFF
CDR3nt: TGTGCCAGCAGCCATTCCGGGGGGGCTAGCACCGGGGAGCTGTTTTTT

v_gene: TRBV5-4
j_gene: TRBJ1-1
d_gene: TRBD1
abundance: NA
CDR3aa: CASNPGQTIRNTEAFF
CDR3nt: TGTGCCAGCAACCCGGGACAGACTATAAGGAACACTGAAGCTTTCTTT

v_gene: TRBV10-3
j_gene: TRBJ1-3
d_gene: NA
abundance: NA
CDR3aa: CAISDGTTIYF
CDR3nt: TGTGCCATCAGTGATGGAACCACCATATATTTT

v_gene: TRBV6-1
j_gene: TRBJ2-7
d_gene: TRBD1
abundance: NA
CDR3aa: CASSEALHLRTGVYEQYF
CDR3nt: TGTGCCAGCAGTGAAGCGCTTCACCTGAGGACAGGGGTCTACGAGCAGTACTTC

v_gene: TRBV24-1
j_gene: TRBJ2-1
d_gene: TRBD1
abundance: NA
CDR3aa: CATSDARTGDEQFF
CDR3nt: TGTGCCACCAGTGACGCCCGGACAGGCGATGAGCAGTTCTTC

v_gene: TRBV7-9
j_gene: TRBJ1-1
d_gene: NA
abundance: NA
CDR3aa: CASSLGPGAEAFF
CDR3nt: TGTGCCAGCAGCTTAGGACCGGGGGCTGAAGCTTTCTTT

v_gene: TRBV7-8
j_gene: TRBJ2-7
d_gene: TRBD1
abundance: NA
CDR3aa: CASSLGGQGSYEQYF
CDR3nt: TGTGCCAGCAGCTTAGGGGGACAGGGGTCCTACGAGCAGTACTTC

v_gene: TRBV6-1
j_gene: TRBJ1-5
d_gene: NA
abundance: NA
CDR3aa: CASSEALQGPQPQHF
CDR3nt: TGTGCCAGCAGTGAAGCGCTTCAGGGGCCTCAGCCCCAGCATTTT

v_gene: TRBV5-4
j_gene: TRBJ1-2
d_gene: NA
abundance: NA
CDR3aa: CASSRDSDSPGYTF
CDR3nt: TGTGCCAGCAGCCGGGACTCGGACAGCCCCGGCTACACCTTC

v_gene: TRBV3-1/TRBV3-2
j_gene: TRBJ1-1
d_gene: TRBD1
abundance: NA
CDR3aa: CASSGWTGVNTEAFF
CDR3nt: TGTGCCAGCAGCGGCTGGACAGGGGTGAACACTGAAGCTTTCTTT

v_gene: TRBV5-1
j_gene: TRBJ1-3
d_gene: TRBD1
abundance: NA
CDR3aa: CASSLGTVTGENTIYF
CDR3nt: TGCGCCAGCAGCTTGGGCACCGTTACAGGGGAGAACACCATATATTTT

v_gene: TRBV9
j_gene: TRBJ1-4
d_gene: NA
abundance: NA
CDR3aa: CASSVGAATNEKLFF
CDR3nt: TGTGCCAGCAGCGTAGGAGCCGCAACTAATGAAAAACTGTTTTTT